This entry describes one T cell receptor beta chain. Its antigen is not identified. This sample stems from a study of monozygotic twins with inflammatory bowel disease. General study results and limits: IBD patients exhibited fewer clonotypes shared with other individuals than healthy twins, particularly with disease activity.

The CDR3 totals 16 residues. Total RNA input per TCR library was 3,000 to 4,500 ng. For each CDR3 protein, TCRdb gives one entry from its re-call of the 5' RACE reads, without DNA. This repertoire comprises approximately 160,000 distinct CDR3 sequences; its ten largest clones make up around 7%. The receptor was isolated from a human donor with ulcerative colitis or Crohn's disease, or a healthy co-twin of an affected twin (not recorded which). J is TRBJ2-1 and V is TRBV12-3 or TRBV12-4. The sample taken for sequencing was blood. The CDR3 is CASSLRHPSSYNEQFF.